A single sample is the source of the 30 T cell receptor beta chains below, sequenced in a study of CD8 T cells in ankylosing spondylitis. TCRdb re-analysed the 5' RACE reads in MiXCR, keeping a single row per CDR3 protein. The table shows 250,000 to 350,000 distinct CDR3 sequences, with 20% occurring only once. Sequenced: blood, either unsorted or a sorted T cell fraction (not recorded which). These receptors originate from a male donor with ankylosing spondylitis or in good health (not recorded which).

This clonotype was seen more than once but under ten times. This chain links TRBV24-1 with TRBJ2-1; 10 bases are shared with TRBD1. Trimming at V came to 3 bases and at J to 3 bases, leaving 4 bases not matched to a gene. The CDR3 has 16 residues. Germline CDR1 KGHDR, CDR2 SFDVKD. CDR3 protein: CATSDMGQGIYNEQFF. The CDR3 coding sequence is TGTGCCACCAGTGATATGGGACAGGGGATCTACAATGAGCAGTTCTTC.

The chain is built from TRBV28 and TRBJ2-3; possible D gene TRBD1, 6 bases. This CDR3 is built from 16 residues. V lost 5 bases and J 6 bases, leaving 21 bases between the germline ends. Germline lookup yields CDR1 MDHEN and CDR2 SYDVKM. DNA of the CDR3: TGTGCCAGCAGTCCCGCAGGGGTTATGGGGACGGATACGCAGTATTTT. Encoded protein: CASSPAGVMGTDTQYF.

Many counts were recorded for this clonotype. The chain couples TRBV5-1 to TRBJ1-2; D may be TRBD1 (5 bases). Germline CDR1 and CDR2: SGHRS and YFSETQ. The CDR3 is 17 residues long. The ends were cut back, 0 bases at V and 6 bases at J, with 21 bases in the middle. CDR3 DNA: TGCGCCAGCAGCTTGGTAGTAGGGGACTCTTCTATCGATGGCTACACCTTC. It codes for CASSLVVGDSSIDGYTF.

In its sample, this clonotype was seen a few times. The chain employs TRBV10-3 and TRBJ2-3; 8 positions match TRBD2. Germline lookup yields CDR1 ENHRY and CDR2 SYGVKD. The CDR3 is 17 amino acids. V was pared by 4 bases and J by 2 bases, with 11 bases of the junction left unmatched. The CDR3 reads CAISVVRGGPTTDTQYF. The CDR3 DNA follows: TGTGCCATCAGTGTCGTACGGGGGGGCCCCACCACAGATACGCAGTATTTT.

V gene TRBV4-1 combines with J gene TRBJ1-5; no firm D call. This CDR3 has 15 amino acids. Deletions cut 2 bases from V and 5 bases from J, with 13 bases between. The germline V gene encodes CDR1 MGHRA and CDR2 YSYEKL. The CDR3 nucleotides read TGCGCCAGCAGCCAAATCGAGACACGGGATCAGCCCCAGCATTTT. It is translated as CASSQIETRDQPQHF.

This clonotype turned up a few times. The chain carries TRBV5-1 and TRBJ2-5, with D unclear. V lost 2 bases to trimming and J lost 2 bases, with 7 bases between them. The germline gives CDR1 SGHRS, CDR2 YFSETQ. The CDR3 extends over 13 amino acids. The CDR3 is CASSLTQQETQYF. The CDR3 region has the DNA TGCGCCAGCAGCTTAACACAGCAAGAGACCCAGTACTTC.

This clonotype turned up a few times. CDR3 sequence: CASSERGNEQYV. CDR3 DNA: TGTGCCAGCAGTGAAAGGGGTAACGAGCAGTACGTC. This rearrangement joins TRBV2 to TRBJ2-7; D is possibly TRBD1 (5 bases). The CDR3 runs 12 residues. Germline-derived CDR1 and CDR2 are SNHLY and FYNNEI. Trimming took off 2 bases at V and 5 bases at J, with 7 bases between the two ends.

The chain carries TRBV11-2 and TRBJ2-2; no reliable D call. CDR1 and CDR2 (germline): SGHAT, FQNNGV. V lost 3 bases and J lost 0, with 17 bases in between. The CDR3 loop spans 18 amino acids. The CDR3 nucleotides read TGTGCCAGCAGCTTTTCTCGGGCTGGACGACCGAACACCGGGGAGCTGTTTTTT. This codes for CASSFSRAGRPNTGELFF.

This clonotype occurred many times. The chain joins TRBV12-3 or TRBV12-4 to TRBJ1-5, with 11 positions matching TRBD1. J lost 6 bases, V lost 4 bases, and 2 bases had no gene match. The CDR3 contains 14 residues. The CDR3 sequence is CASSSGQGGQPQHF. CDR3 in DNA: TGTGCCAGCAGTTCGGGACAGGGGGGTCAGCCCCAGCATTTT.

V and J are TRBV29-1 and TRBJ2-5, with D maybe TRBD2 (5 bases). The CDR3 runs to 15 residues. The germline V and J ends were trimmed by 3 bases and 0 bases, with 14 bases remaining between them. Germline V lookup: CDR1 SQVTM, CDR2 ANQGSEA. CDR3 region: CSVEGVLPYQETQYF. For the CDR3, the DNA is TGCAGCGTTGAGGGAGTCCTCCCGTACCAAGAGACCCAGTACTTC.

V usage is TRBV20-1 and J usage is TRBJ2-7, with 10 bases that match TRBD2. J lost 1 base, V lost 0 bases, and 6 bases had no gene match. There are 16 residues in the CDR3. The germline CDR1 and CDR2 sequences are DFQATT and SNEGSKA (reference sequence). The CDR3 reads CSARDRASGRSYEQYV. The CDR3 region has the DNA TGCAGTGCTAGAGATCGGGCTAGCGGGAGATCCTACGAGCAGTACGTC.

This clonotype was counted many times. The chain combines TRBV12-3 or TRBV12-4 with TRBJ2-2, with D tentatively TRBD1 (6 bases). The CDR3 length is 15 residues. Trimming took 4 bases from V and 0 from J, leaving 9 bases between them. The CDR3 nucleotides are TGTGCCAGCAGTTCTGGGACACCGAACACCGGGGAGCTGTTTTTT. Its translation: CASSSGTPNTGELFF.

This chain joins TRBV5-1 and TRBJ2-5; TRBD2 agrees at 12 bases. CDR3 size: 16 residues. CDR1 SGHRS and CDR2 YFSETQ come from the germline V gene. The junction had 9 bases not matched to a gene; V was cut back by 2 bases and J by 7 bases. The CDR3 DNA follows: TGCGCCAGCAGCTTACCTAGCGGGGGGGCCATCGCGACCCAGTACTTC. It yields the protein CASSLPSGGAIATQYF.

The chain employs TRBV5-1 and TRBJ1-4; a possible D gene is TRBD1 (6 bases). CDR3 size: 16 residues. V lost 0 bases and J lost 4, with 13 bases in between. Looked up from germline, CDR1 is SGHRS and CDR2 is YFSETQ. The CDR3 region is CASSLGQVNGNEKLFF. CDR3 DNA: TGCGCCAGCAGCTTGGGACAGGTCAACGGTAATGAAAAACTGTTTTTT.

The chain carries TRBV6-5 and TRBJ2-1, with D hard to call. Per the germline V gene, CDR1 is MNHEY and CDR2 is SVGAGI. The CDR3 is 16 residues long. Trimming stripped 2 bases from V and 0 bases from J, with 11 bases between. CDR3 amino acids: CASSYGLFSSYNEQFF. Here the CDR3 DNA reads TGTGCCAGCAGTTACGGCCTTTTCAGCTCCTACAATGAGCAGTTCTTC.

This clonotype occurred many times. The rearrangement uses TRBV7-2 and TRBJ2-1; 11 bases fit TRBD2. CDR3 length: 16 amino acids. CDR1 and CDR2 from the germline V gene are SGHTA and FQGNSA. V was pared by 1 base and J by 6 bases, with 5 bases of the junction left unmatched. CDR3 loop: CASSLVGGTSGNEQFF. CDR3 in DNA: TGTGCCAGCAGCTTAGTGGGCGGGACTAGCGGCAATGAGCAGTTCTTC.

Many counts were recorded for this clonotype. The V and J genes are TRBV20-1 and TRBJ2-1; 10 nucleotides align to TRBD2. Looked up from germline, CDR1 is DFQATT and CDR2 is SNEGSKA (reference sequence). The CDR3 covers 14 residues. The V and J ends lost 3 bases and 5 bases, in that order; junction bases with no gene match: 4. The CDR3 protein is CSARGLAFNNEQFF. The CDR3, as DNA: TGCAGTGCTAGGGGACTAGCGTTCAACAATGAGCAGTTCTTC.

V gene TRBV28 combines with J gene TRBJ2-6, with D hard to call. CDR3 size: 12 residues. From germline, CDR1 is MDHEN and CDR2 SYDVKM. V was clipped by 11 bases and J by 0 bases, with 5 bases between them. The DNA for the CDR3 is TGTGCCGTAGACTCTGGGGCCAACGTCCTGACTTTC. Amino acids: CAVDSGANVLTF.

This chain joins TRBV6-4 and TRBJ1-1; TRBD1 matches 10 bases. The CDR3 loop spans 16 amino acids. The germline gives CDR1 MRHNA, CDR2 SNTAGT. V gave up 2 bases and J gave up 4 bases; unmatched junction bases: 7. CDR3 sequence: CASSDAPGQGLTEAFF. As DNA, the CDR3 is TGTGCCAGCAGTGACGCCCCGGGACAGGGGCTCACTGAAGCTTTCTTT.

The chain is built from TRBV20-1 and TRBJ2-5; D gene ambiguous. The germline V gene has CDR1 DFQATT and CDR2 SNEGSKA (reference sequence). The CDR3 is 13 residues long. The ends were cut back, 4 bases at V and 5 bases at J, with 14 bases in the middle. This CDR3 reads CSAIRPPQETQYF. As DNA, the CDR3 is TGCAGTGCTATAAGACCGCCTCAGGAGACCCAGTACTTC.

The rearrangement joins TRBV5-1 to TRBJ2-2, with D perhaps TRBD2 (5 bases). CDR3 length equals 17 residues. V lost 0 bases, J lost 1 base, and 13 bases lay in between. Germline V gene sequence: CDR1 SGHRS, CDR2 YFSETQ. In DNA form, the CDR3 reads TGCGCCAGCAGCTTGGCCTTGGACTCCAGGAACACCGGGGAGCTGTTTTTT. It yields the protein CASSLALDSRNTGELFF.

This chain joins TRBV4-1 and TRBJ1-6; 10 nucleotides line up with TRBD1. The length of the CDR3 is 19 residues. Germline-derived CDR1 and CDR2 are MGHRA and YSYEKL. Unmatched junction bases numbered 8, after V lost 3 bases and J lost 0 bases. CDR3 coding DNA: TGCGCCAGCAGCCAGTTCGGACAGGGGGGAAGCTCCTATAATTCACCCCTCCACTTT. Its protein is CASSQFGQGGSSYNSPLHF.

V and J are TRBV4-2 and TRBJ1-5; no reliable D call. Trimming took off 1 base at V and 3 bases at J, with 10 bases between the two ends. The CDR3 extends over 15 amino acids. Germline V gene lookup returns CDR1 LGHNA and CDR2 YNFKEQ. In DNA, the CDR3 is TGTGCCAGCAGCCAAGGAATAGGAAACAATCAGCCCCAGCATTTT. Translation: CASSQGIGNNQPQHF.

The chain couples TRBV29-1 to TRBJ2-6, with D unresolved. The CDR3 has 13 residues. Trimming removed 4 bases from V and 4 bases from J, with 8 bases in between. The germline V gene encodes CDR1 SQVTM and CDR2 ANQGSEA. In DNA form, the CDR3 reads TGCAGCGTTGTGGCCACCGGGGCCAACGTCCTGACTTTC. Protein product: CSVVATGANVLTF.

This clonotype turned up a few times. The chain employs TRBV20-1 and TRBJ2-5; TRBD2 might be the D (7 bases). The CDR3 contains 14 residues. The germline CDR1 and CDR2 sequences are DFQATT and SNEGSKA (reference sequence). V lost 7 bases and J lost 4, with 19 bases in between. CDR3 in amino acids: CSVNRPGGPETQYF. In DNA form, the CDR3 reads TGCAGTGTCAATCGTCCCGGGGGGCCAGAGACCCAGTACTTC.

This clonotype was recorded a few times. V usage is TRBV20-1 and J usage is TRBJ2-7, with TRBD1 identical over 11 bases. The ends lost 3 bases at V and 4 bases at J; junction bases unmatched: 5. CDR1 DFQATT and CDR2 SNEGSKA come from the germline V gene (reference sequence). This CDR3 has 14 residues. CDR3 bases: TGCAGTGCTAGCACCGGGACAGGGGGTTACGAGCAGTACGTC. Protein: CSASTGTGGYEQYV.

As regards this clonotype: One junction end does not reproduce the germline sequence, and a read error may be involved. The rearrangement joins TRBV2 to TRBJ1-3; TRBD1 might be the D (5 bases). The germline gives CDR1 SNHLY, CDR2 FYNNEI. CDR3 length: 11 amino acids. CDR3 in amino acids: CASSGGPTIHF. The DNA of the CDR3 is TGTGCCAGCAGTGGGGGCCCCACGATACATTTT.

This clonotype has more than one count but fewer than ten. The rearrangement joins TRBV15 to TRBJ2-7, with D tentatively TRBD1 (6 bases). Germline CDR1 is LNHNV and CDR2 is YYDKDF (reference sequence). Trimming cost V 0 bases and J 6 bases, with 12 bases left between them. This CDR3 is 14 amino acids long. The CDR3 DNA is TGTGCCACCAGCAGAGATAAGGCAGGGGTCGAGCAGTACGTC. Its protein is CATSRDKAGVEQYV.

The chain combines TRBV11-2 with TRBJ2-2; 9 bases align to TRBD2. Germline V gives CDR1 SGHAT, CDR2 FQNNGV. This CDR3 region has 15 residues. J gave up 4 bases and V 3 bases, and 3 bases lay outside the gene matches. The CDR3 coding sequence is TGTGCCAGCAGCTTTAGCGGGGGAATCACCGGGGAGCTGTTTTTT. The encoded protein is CASSFSGGITGELFF.

This rearrangement joins TRBV11-1 to TRBJ2-1; D possibly matches TRBD1 or TRBD2 (6 bases each). Germline assignment: CDR1 SGHAT and CDR2 FQDESV (reference sequence). V lost 0 bases and J lost 0, with 15 bases in between. The CDR3 loop spans 18 amino acids. The CDR3 spells CASSLAGGDILSYNEQFF. CDR3 coding DNA: TGTGCCAGCAGCTTAGCTGGCGGGGACATACTCTCCTACAATGAGCAGTTCTTC.